This record covers a single T cell receptor (beta chain). TCRdb reprocessed the RACE reads with MiXCR, giving one entry per CDR3 protein. The sample lists more than 250,000 distinct CDR3 sequences; about 8.1% were seen once. This record comes from a study of human T cells and chemical hapten exposure. The germline gives CDR1 MNHEY, CDR2 SMNVEV (reference sequence). V lost 8 bases to trimming and J lost 3 bases, with 20 bases between them. CDR3 length equals 16 residues. Time point: pre-sensitization, week 0. Treatment reported: therapeutic diphenylcyclopropenone sensitization with weekly scalp DPC. Specimen: whole blood, collected in connection with sensitization to the hapten diphenylcyclopropenone (DPC). The source of this sequence is a woman aged 40 to 50 with alopecia areata. Some clones in this sample may be carry-over from other donors' samples. The chain joins TRBV27 to TRBJ2-1; possible D gene TRBD2, 7 bases. This chain's CDR3 is CASHRPGGGFYNEQFF. CDR3 DNA: TGTGCCAGCCATCGACCCGGCGGGGGCTTCTACAATGAGCAGTTCTTC.